This T cell receptor (beta chain) appears in the sequencing data of a study of T-cell reconstitution after alpha-beta-depleted transplantation in children. There are many counts of this clonotype. The target antigen is unknown. The V gene lost 2 bases and the J gene lost 7 bases, with 4 bases spanning the gap. CDR3 length equals 11 residues. Germline loops: CDR1 SGHRS, CDR2 YFSETQ. Unique molecular identifiers were used in preparing the TCRbeta library. MiXCR was run by TCRdb on the PCR reads, yielding one entry per CDR3 protein. The table lists 81,000 or so distinct CDR3 sequences, about 14% of them singletons. Findings and limits, study-wide: Where some patients showed high TCRbeta diversity at day 60, it came from recipient T cells and thymic progenitors that had survived. When one year had passed after transplant, most T-cell counts and diversity came from newly produced T cells.

This material consisted of PBMCs, mostly from graft donor cells, taken 180 days after TCRalphabeta/CD19-depleted stem cell transplant. The rearrangement joins TRBV5-1 to TRBJ2-1; no definite D call. This receptor was identified in a male patient between 2 and 10 years old who had a stem cell transplant for acute lymphoblastic leukemia, so the T cells may come from the graft donor. CDR3 loop: CASSFTNEQFF. The CDR3 region has the DNA TGCGCCAGCAGCTTCACGAATGAGCAGTTCTTC. Variable domain in full (rest from reference TRBV5-1 and TRBJ2-1): KAGVTQTPRYLIKTRGQQVTLSCSPISGHRSVSWYQQTPGQGLQFLFEYFSETQRNKGNFPGRFSGRQFSNSRSEMNVSTLELGDSALYLCASSFTNEQFFGPGTRLTVL.